This passage covers 28 T cell receptor beta chains from one sample sequenced in a study of shared clonotypes between healthy human individuals. Measured with immunoSEQ multiplex PCR; TCRdb has only the in-frame clones, and not every one. The data contain around 510,000 clones, about 80% of them singletons. Sample: PBMCs. Receptor source: a middle-aged woman in good health. Some clones in this sample may be carry-over from other donors' samples.

This clone was counted once. The chain carries TRBV19 and TRBJ1-5; perhaps TRBD1 as D (6 bases). Germline CDR1 and CDR2: LNHDA and SQIVND (reference sequence). V lost 7 bases and J lost 4, with 14 bases in between. This CDR3 has 14 residues. CDR3 nucleotides: TGTGCCAGTAATACCGGGACACCAAATCAGCCCCAGCATTTT. Its translation is CASNTGTPNQPQHF.

The count of this clone is one. The chain joins TRBV2 to TRBJ2-4, with no clear D. Germline loops: CDR1 SNHLY, CDR2 FYNNEI. Deletions cut 6 bases from V and 0 bases from J, with 12 bases between. The CDR3 contains 15 residues. Written as DNA, the CDR3 is TGTGCCAGCAGCCCACGGCGACTAGCCAAAAACATTCAGTACTTC. This gives the protein CASSPRRLAKNIQYF.

This chain connects TRBV11-2 to TRBJ2-2; 9 bases agree with TRBD2. Germline V gene sequence: CDR1 SGHAT, CDR2 FQNNGV. V gave up 4 bases and J gave up 0 bases; unmatched junction bases: 3. The CDR3 length is 16 residues. The DNA for the CDR3 is TGTGCCAGCAGCTACCTAGCGGGGTCGAACACCGGGGAGCTGTTTTTT. Translating gives CASSYLAGSNTGELFF. Filled out from reference TRBV11-2 and TRBJ2-2, the complete variable domain reads EAGVAQSPRYKIIEKRQSVAFWCNPISGHATLYWYQQILGQGPKLLIQFQNNGVVDDSQLPKDRFSAERLKGVDSTLKIQPAKLEDSAVYLCASSYLAGSNTGELFFGEGSRLTVL.

This chain links TRBV27 with TRBJ1-4; 10 bases fit TRBD1. Germline CDR1 MNHEY, CDR2 SMNVEV (reference sequence). V lost 5 bases to trimming and J lost 8 bases; unmatched junction nucleotides: 11. The CDR3 loop spans 16 amino acids. CDR3 amino acids: CASSTRGQGSGEKLFF. As DNA, the CDR3 is TGTGCCAGCAGTACCCGGGGACAGGGGAGTGGGGAAAAACTGTTTTTT.

The chain links TRBV27 to TRBJ2-7; 7 bases are shared with TRBD2. From germline, CDR1 is MNHEY and CDR2 SMNVEV (reference sequence). Trimming at V came to 8 bases and at J to 6 bases, leaving 4 bases not matched to a gene. The CDR3 consists of 11 residues. Written as DNA, the CDR3 is TGTGCCAGCGGGAGGGGAGGCGAGCAGTACTTC. Translated: CASGRGGEQYF.

The chain joins TRBV20-1 to TRBJ2-5, with D unclear. The CDR3 sequence is 11 residues long. Germline V gives CDR1 DFQATT, CDR2 SNEGSKA (reference sequence). The germline V and J ends were trimmed by 6 bases and 4 bases, with 9 bases remaining between them. The CDR3 region is CSAATRETQYF. In DNA, the CDR3 is TGCAGTGCCGCTACCCGAGAGACCCAGTACTTC.

This clone was seen a single time. The J gene is TRBJ1-4, the V gene TRBV7-2; 8 positions agree with TRBD1. This CDR3 spans 18 amino acids. Losses at the gene ends were 1 base for V and 3 bases for J; bases not matched to a gene: 10. The germline V gene has CDR1 SGHTA and CDR2 FQGNSA. The CDR3 DNA reads TGTGCCAGCAGCTTAGGACAACAGGGGGTAGTGGCTAATGAAAAACTGTTTTTT. Encoded protein: CASSLGQQGVVANEKLFF. Drawing the rest from reference TRBV7-2 and TRBJ1-4, the complete variable domain is GAGVSQSPSNKVTEKGKDVELRCDPISGHTALYWYRQSLGQGLEFLIYFQGNSAPDKSGLPSDRFSAERTGGSVSTLTIQRTQQEDSAVYLCASSLGQQGVVANEKLFFGSGTQLSVL.

This chain uses TRBV28 with TRBJ1-2, with D unclear. Germline CDR1 reads MDHEN; CDR2 reads SYDVKM. The CDR3 covers 14 residues. V was clipped by 6 bases and J by 3 bases, with 14 bases between them. Here the CDR3 DNA reads TGTGCCAGCAGGTCGTCGGGGTTTTACTATGGCTACACCTTC. Protein: CASRSSGFYYGYTF.

This chain joins TRBV6-6 and TRBJ2-1, with 8 bases that match TRBD1. CDR1 and CDR2 (germline): MNHNY, SVGAGI (reference sequence). V lost 6 bases to trimming and J lost 4 bases; unmatched junction nucleotides: 8. This CDR3 contains 15 residues. CDR3 in DNA: TGTGCCAGCAGAGACACCGGACAGGGATACAATGAGCAGTTCTTC. Amino acid sequence: CASRDTGQGYNEQFF.

In regard to this clone: This same CDR3 is encoded by further DNA sequences in the sample. CDR3 residues: CASSLPSSGNTIYF. The CDR3 nucleotides read TGTGCCAGCAGTTTGCCGAGCTCTGGAAACACCATATATTTT. This rearrangement joins TRBV28 to TRBJ1-3; D call uncertain. The germline CDR1 and CDR2 sequences are MDHEN and SYDVKM. CDR3 length: 14 amino acids. The V end was cut by 3 bases, the J end by 0 bases, with 6 bases between.

The chain recombines TRBV4-1 with TRBJ2-7; unclear D gene. The CDR3 sequence is 14 residues long. Trimming left V 1 base short and J 5 bases short, with 12 bases between. CDR1 is MGHRA and CDR2 is YSYEKL in the germline V gene. In DNA form, the CDR3 reads TGCGCCAGCAGCCAAGCTGGAACATTTGACGAGCAGTACTTC. This translates into CASSQAGTFDEQYF.

The J gene is TRBJ2-7, the V gene TRBV4-2; D gene uncertain. The CDR3 covers 12 residues. CDR1 LGHNA and CDR2 YNFKEQ come from the germline V gene. V lost 0 bases to trimming and J lost 5 bases, with 5 bases between them. CDR3 nucleotide sequence: TGTGCCAGCAGCCAAGAGGTGAACGAGCAGTACTTC. Amino acids: CASSQEVNEQYF.

The chain carries TRBV6-5 and TRBJ1-2; D perhaps matches TRBD1 (5 bases). V was trimmed by 5 bases and J by 3 bases, leaving 10 bases between them. The CDR3 has 13 residues. Germline V gene data show CDR1 as MNHEY and CDR2 as SVGAGI. This CDR3 is CASSPGPDYGYTF. CDR3 bases: TGTGCCAGCAGTCCGGGACCGGACTATGGCTACACCTTC.

V is TRBV7-2 and J is TRBJ2-1, with unresolved D. CDR1 SGHTA and CDR2 FQGNSA come from the germline V gene. The CDR3 has 11 residues. Trimming left V 5 bases short and J 6 bases short, with 5 bases between. Here the CDR3 reads CASSPFNEQFF. The CDR3 DNA follows: TGTGCCAGCAGCCCTTTCAATGAGCAGTTCTTC. Full variable domain (outside the CDR3, taken from reference TRBV7-2 and TRBJ2-1): GAGVSQSPSNKVTEKGKDVELRCDPISGHTALYWYRQSLGQGLEFLIYFQGNSAPDKSGLPSDRFSAERTGGSVSTLTIQRTQQEDSAVYLCASSPFNEQFFGPGTRLTVL.

The chain carries TRBV27 and TRBJ2-5; no reliable D call. The CDR3 totals 13 residues. In germline, CDR1 is MNHEY, CDR2 SMNVEV (reference sequence). Trimming took off 3 bases at V and 4 bases at J, with 9 bases between the two ends. Here the CDR3 DNA reads TGTGCCAGCAGTTTTGGGGTAGGAGAGACCCAGTACTTC. Protein: CASSFGVGETQYF.

V usage is TRBV5-1 and J usage is TRBJ1-3; a possible D gene is TRBD1 (6 bases). The CDR3 loop spans 15 amino acids. Germline CDR1 is SGHRS and CDR2 is YFSETQ. Trimming stripped 3 bases from V and 4 bases from J, with 14 bases between. The CDR3 sequence: CASSSGHEQGNTIYF. The CDR3 DNA reads as TGCGCCAGCAGCTCGGGACACGAGCAAGGAAACACCATATATTTT.

The chain couples TRBV4-3 to TRBJ2-1, with D hard to call. The CDR3 totals 13 residues. Trimming removed 3 bases from V and 5 bases from J, with 8 bases in between. Germline V lookup: CDR1 LGHNA, CDR2 YSLEER. Here the CDR3 DNA reads TGCGCCAGCAGCCAGGGCACCAACAATGAGCAGTTCTTC. Translation: CASSQGTNNEQFF.

The J gene is TRBJ2-1, the V gene TRBV11-2; no clear D. CDR1 and CDR2 from the germline V gene are SGHAT and FQNNGV. This CDR3 is built from 17 residues. Trimming cost V 0 bases and J 2 bases, with 14 bases left between them. DNA for the CDR3: TGTGCCAGCAGCTTAGATCTTGGCTCTAGACCCTACAATGAGCAGTTCTTC. Residues: CASSLDLGSRPYNEQFF. Variable domain in full (rest from reference TRBV11-2 and TRBJ2-1): EAGVAQSPRYKIIEKRQSVAFWCNPISGHATLYWYQQILGQGPKLLIQFQNNGVVDDSQLPKDRFSAERLKGVDSTLKIQPAKLEDSAVYLCASSLDLGSRPYNEQFFGPGTRLTVL.

The chain is built from TRBV18 and TRBJ1-5; the D gene is possibly TRBD1 (5 bases). With 2 bases removed from V and 9 bases from J, the gap between germline ends came to 14 bases. The V gene's germline CDR1 is KGHSH and CDR2 LQKENI. This CDR3 has 14 amino acids. This chain's CDR3 is CASSPTGGRAPQHF. CDR3 DNA: TGTGCCAGCTCACCAACGGGGGGTCGGGCGCCCCAGCATTTT.

This clone turned up a few times. V gene TRBV18 combines with J gene TRBJ1-1, with a possible D match to TRBD1 (5 bases). Trimming cost V 3 bases and J 1 base, with 12 bases left between them. In germline, CDR1 is KGHSH, CDR2 LQKENI. CDR3 size: 15 residues. This CDR3 is CASSPSGLGNTEAFF. CDR3 bases: TGTGCCAGCTCACCTTCGGGGCTCGGGAACACTGAAGCTTTCTTT.

This rearrangement joins TRBV18 to TRBJ2-1; 8 bases line up with TRBD2. The CDR3 length is 15 residues. The V gene's germline CDR1 is KGHSH and CDR2 LQKENI. J lost 4 bases, V lost 2 bases, and 4 bases had no gene match. DNA for the CDR3: TGTGCCAGCTCACCAGCGGGACTAGATTACAATGAGCAGTTCTTC. Protein product: CASSPAGLDYNEQFF.

The V gene is TRBV5-6, the J gene TRBJ2-5, with 7 nucleotides matching TRBD2. With V trimmed by 1 base and J by 7 bases, 4 bases remained unmatched. Germline V gene sequence: CDR1 SGHDT, CDR2 YYEEEE. The CDR3 contains 13 residues. CDR3 coding DNA: TGTGCCAGCAGCTTGTTGGGGGAGGGGACCCAGTACTTC. It is translated as CASSLLGEGTQYF.

As concerns this clone: A much larger clone sits a single nucleotide away, making a read error possible. This sample includes further DNA sequences coding for the same CDR3. The rearrangement links TRBV28 to TRBJ1-1; D uncertain. The germline V gene has CDR1 MDHEN and CDR2 SYDVKM. The CDR3 extends over 14 amino acids. CDR3: CASSFGDRDTEAFF. CDR3 sequence (DNA): TGTGCCAGCAGTTTCGGGGATCGCGACACTGAAGCTTTCTTC.

This clone was detected a few times. This chain joins TRBV7-2 and TRBJ2-1, with D perhaps matching TRBD2 (6 bases). Between the trimmed V and J ends, which lost 3 bases and 5 bases, there was a span of 8 bases. CDR1 and CDR2 (germline): SGHTA, FQGNSA. There are 13 residues in the CDR3. This CDR3 reads CASSFRGNNEQFF. CDR3 bases: TGTGCCAGCAGCTTTCGGGGGAACAATGAGCAGTTCTTC.

The table lists this clone with a count of one. The chain combines TRBV7-8 with TRBJ1-5; 11 nucleotides agree with TRBD1. The CDR3 covers 16 residues. Trimming removed 2 bases from V and 6 bases from J; junction bases left unmatched: 6. CDR1 is SGHVS, CDR2 FQNEAQ, per germline. In DNA form, the CDR3 reads TGTGCCAGCAGCTTAAAGGACAGGGGGCTCGGTCAGCCCCAGCATTTT. Its translation is CASSLKDRGLGQPQHF.

As to this clone: This sample also contains other DNA sequences that code for the same CDR3. The chain uses TRBV29-1 and TRBJ2-7; no firm D call. This CDR3 has 12 residues. The ends were cut back, 2 bases at V and 0 bases at J, with 5 bases in the middle. The germline CDR1 and CDR2 sequences are SQVTM and ANQGSEA. The CDR3 reads CSVELSSYEQYF. The CDR3 coding sequence is TGCAGCGTTGAACTCAGCTCCTACGAGCAGTACTTC.

CDR3 protein: CASSQRGPGAGAEAFF. The CDR3 nucleotides read TGTGCCAGCAGCCAAAGAGGCCCGGGGGCGGGGGCTGAAGCTTTCTTT. The chain links TRBV7-2 to TRBJ1-1, with a possible D match to TRBD1 (6 bases). The germline V and J ends were trimmed by 5 bases and 6 bases, with 22 bases remaining between them. The CDR3 loop spans 16 amino acids. The germline V gene encodes CDR1 SGHTA and CDR2 FQGNSA.

With respect to this clone: The final CDR3 position lacks the conserved phenylalanine or tryptophan, pointing to a likely read error. The V call is TRBV5-1, the J call TRBJ2-7, with 12 positions matching TRBD1. There are 15 residues in the CDR3. V lost 3 bases, J lost 7 bases, and 8 bases stayed unmatched. Germline V lookup: CDR1 SGHRS, CDR2 YFSETQ. The CDR3 here is CASSSPGQGAGEQYS. CDR3 bases: TGCGCCAGCAGCTCTCCGGGACAGGGGGCGGGAGAGCAGTACTCC.